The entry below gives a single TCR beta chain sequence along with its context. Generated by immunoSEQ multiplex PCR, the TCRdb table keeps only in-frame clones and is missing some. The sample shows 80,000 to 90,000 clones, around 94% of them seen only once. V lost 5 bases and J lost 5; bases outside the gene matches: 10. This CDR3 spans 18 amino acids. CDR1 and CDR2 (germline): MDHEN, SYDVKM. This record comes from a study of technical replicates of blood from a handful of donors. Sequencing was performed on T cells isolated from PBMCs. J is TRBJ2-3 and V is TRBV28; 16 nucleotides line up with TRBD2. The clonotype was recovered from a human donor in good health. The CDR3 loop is CASSPSGLAGGPEDTQYF. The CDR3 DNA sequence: TGTGCCAGCAGTCCCTCGGGACTAGCGGGAGGGCCAGAAGATACGCAGTATTTT.